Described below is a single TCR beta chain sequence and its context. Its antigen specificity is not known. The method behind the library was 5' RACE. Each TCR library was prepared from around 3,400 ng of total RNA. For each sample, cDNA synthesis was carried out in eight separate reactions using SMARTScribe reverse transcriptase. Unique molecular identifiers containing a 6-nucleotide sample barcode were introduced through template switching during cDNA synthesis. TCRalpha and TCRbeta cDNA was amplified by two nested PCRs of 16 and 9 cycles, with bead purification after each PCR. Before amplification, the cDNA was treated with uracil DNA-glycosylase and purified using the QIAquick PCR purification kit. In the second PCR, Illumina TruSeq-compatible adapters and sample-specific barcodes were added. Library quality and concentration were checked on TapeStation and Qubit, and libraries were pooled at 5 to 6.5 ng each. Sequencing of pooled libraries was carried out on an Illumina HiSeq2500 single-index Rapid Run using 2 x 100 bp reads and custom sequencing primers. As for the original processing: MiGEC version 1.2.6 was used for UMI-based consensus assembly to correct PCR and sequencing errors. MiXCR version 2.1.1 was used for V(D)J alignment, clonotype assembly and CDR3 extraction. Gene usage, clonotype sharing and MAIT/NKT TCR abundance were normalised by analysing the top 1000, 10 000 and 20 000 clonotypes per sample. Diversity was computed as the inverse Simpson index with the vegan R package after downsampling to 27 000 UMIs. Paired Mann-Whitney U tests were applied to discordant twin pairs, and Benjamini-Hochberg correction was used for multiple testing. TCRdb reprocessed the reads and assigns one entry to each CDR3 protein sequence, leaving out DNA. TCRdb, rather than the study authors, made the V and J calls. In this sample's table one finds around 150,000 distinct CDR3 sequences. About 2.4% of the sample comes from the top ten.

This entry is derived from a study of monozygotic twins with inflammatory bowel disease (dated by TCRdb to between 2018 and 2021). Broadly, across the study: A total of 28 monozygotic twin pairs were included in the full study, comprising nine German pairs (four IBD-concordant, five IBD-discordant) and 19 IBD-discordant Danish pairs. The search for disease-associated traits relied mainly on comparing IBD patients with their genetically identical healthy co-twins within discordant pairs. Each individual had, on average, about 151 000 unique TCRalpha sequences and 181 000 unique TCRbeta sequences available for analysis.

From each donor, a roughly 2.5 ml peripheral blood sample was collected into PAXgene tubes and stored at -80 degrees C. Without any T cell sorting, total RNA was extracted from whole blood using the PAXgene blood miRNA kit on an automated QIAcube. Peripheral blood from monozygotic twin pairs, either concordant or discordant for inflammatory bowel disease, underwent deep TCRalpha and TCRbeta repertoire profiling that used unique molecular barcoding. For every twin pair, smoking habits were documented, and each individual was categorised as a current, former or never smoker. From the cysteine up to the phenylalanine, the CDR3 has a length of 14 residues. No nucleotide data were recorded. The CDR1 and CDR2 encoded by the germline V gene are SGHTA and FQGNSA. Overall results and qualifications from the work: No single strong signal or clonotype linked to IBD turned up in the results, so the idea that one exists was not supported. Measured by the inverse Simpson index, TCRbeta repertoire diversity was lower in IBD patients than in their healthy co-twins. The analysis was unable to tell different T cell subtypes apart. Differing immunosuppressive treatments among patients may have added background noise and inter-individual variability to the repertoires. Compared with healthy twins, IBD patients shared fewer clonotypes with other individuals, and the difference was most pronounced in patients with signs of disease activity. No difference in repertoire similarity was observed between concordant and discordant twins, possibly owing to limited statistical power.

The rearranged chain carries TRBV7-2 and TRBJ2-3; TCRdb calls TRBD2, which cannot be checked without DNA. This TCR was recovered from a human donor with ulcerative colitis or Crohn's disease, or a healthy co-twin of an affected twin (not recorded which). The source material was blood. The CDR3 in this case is CASRMSGRVDTQYF.